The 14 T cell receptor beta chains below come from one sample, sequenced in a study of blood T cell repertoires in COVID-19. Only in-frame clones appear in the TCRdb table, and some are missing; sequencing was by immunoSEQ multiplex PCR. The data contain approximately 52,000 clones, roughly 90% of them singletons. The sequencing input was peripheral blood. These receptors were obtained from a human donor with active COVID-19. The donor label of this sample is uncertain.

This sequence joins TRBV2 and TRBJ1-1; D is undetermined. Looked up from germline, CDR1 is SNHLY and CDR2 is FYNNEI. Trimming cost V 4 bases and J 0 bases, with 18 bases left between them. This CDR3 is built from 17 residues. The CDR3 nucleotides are TGTGCCAGCAGTGGCGAAGTTGCGGGAATTATGAACACTGAAGCTTTCTTT. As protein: CASSGEVAGIMNTEAFF.

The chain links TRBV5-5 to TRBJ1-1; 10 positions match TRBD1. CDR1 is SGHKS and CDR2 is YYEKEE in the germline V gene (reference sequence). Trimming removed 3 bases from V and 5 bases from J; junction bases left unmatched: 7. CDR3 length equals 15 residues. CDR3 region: CASSSFGQGGTEAFF. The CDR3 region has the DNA TGTGCCAGCAGCTCCTTTGGACAGGGGGGAACTGAAGCTTTCTTT. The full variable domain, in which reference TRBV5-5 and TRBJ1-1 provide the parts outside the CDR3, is DAGVTQSPTHLIKTRGQQVTLRCSPISGHKSVSWYQQVLGQGPQFIFQYYEKEERGRGNFPDRFSARQFPNYSSELNVNALLLGDSALYLCASSSFGQGGTEAFFGQGTRLTVV.

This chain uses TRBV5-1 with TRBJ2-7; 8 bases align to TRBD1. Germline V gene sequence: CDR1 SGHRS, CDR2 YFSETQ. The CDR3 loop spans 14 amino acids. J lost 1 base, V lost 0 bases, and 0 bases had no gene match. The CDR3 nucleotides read TGCGCCAGCAGCTTGGGACAGGGGTCCTACGAGCAGTACTTC. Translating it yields CASSLGQGSYEQYF.

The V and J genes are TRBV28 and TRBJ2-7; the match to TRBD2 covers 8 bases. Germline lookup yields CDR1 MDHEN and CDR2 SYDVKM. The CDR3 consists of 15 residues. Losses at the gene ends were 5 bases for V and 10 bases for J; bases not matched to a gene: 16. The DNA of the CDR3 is TGTGCCAGCAGTCCTACGGGACTAGTCCCTCTAATACAGTACTTC. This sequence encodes CASSPTGLVPLIQYF.

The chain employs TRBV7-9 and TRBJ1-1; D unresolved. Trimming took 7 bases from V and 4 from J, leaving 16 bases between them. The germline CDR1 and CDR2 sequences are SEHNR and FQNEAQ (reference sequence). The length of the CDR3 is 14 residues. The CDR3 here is CASTQRDKSTEAFF. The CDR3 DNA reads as TGTGCCAGCACCCAGAGAGACAAGAGCACTGAAGCTTTCTTT.

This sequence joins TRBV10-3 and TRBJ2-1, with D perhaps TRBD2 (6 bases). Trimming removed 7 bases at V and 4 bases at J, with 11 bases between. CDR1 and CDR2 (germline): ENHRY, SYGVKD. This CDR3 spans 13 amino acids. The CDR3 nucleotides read TGTGCCATCACGGCGGGATCTTACAATGAGCAGTTCTTC. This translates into CAITAGSYNEQFF.

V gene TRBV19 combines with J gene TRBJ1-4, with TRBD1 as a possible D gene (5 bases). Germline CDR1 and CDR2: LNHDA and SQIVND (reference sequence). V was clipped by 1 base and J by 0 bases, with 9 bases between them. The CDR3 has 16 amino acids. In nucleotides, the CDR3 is TGTGCCAGTAGTATAGGTACAGGTACAACTAATGAAAAACTGTTTTTT. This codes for CASSIGTGTTNEKLFF. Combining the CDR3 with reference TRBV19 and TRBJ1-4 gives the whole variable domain DGGITQSPKYLFRKEGQNVTLSCEQNLNHDAMYWYRQDPGQGLRLIYYSQIVNDFQKGDIAEGYSVSREKKESFPLTVTSAQKNPTAFYLCASSIGTGTTNEKLFFGSGTQLSVL.

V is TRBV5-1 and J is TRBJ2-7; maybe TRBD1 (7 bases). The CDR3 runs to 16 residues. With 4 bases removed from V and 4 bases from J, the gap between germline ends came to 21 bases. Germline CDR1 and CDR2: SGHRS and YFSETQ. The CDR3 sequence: CASSPGGGRGKYEQYV. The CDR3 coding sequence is TGCGCCAGCAGCCCCGGGGGTGGCAGGGGGAAATACGAGCAGTACGTC.

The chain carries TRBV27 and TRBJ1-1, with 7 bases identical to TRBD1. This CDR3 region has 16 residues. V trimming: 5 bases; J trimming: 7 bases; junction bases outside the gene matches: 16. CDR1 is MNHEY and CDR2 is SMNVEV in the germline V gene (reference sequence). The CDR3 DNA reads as TGTGCCAGCAGTAACTTCTTCAGGGGGAGGACCGATGAAGCTTTCTTT. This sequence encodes CASSNFFRGRTDEAFF.

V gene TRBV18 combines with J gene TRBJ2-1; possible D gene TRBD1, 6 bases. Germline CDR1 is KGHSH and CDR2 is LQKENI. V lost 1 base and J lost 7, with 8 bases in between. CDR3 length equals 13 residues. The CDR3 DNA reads TGTGCCAGCTCACCACAAGGGGGTAATGAGCAGTTCTTC. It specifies CASSPQGGNEQFF.

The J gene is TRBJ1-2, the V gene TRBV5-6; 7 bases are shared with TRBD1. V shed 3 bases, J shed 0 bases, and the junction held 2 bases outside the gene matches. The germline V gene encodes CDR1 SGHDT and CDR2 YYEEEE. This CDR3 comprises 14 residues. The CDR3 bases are TGTGCCAGCAGCTGGGGACAGTCTAACTATGGCTACACCTTC. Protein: CASSWGQSNYGYTF.

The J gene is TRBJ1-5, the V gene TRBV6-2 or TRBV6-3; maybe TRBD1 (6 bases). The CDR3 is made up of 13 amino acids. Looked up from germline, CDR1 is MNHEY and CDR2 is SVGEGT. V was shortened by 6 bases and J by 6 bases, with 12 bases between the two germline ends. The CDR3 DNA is TGTGCCAGCAGCATAACAGGGACTCAGCCCCAGCATTTT. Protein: CASSITGTQPQHF.

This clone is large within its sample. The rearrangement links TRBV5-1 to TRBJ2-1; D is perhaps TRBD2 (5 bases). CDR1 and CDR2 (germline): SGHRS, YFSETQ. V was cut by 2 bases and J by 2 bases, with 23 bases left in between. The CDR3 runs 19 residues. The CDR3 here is CASSFPDQFSDGPYNEQFF. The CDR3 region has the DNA TGCGCCAGCAGCTTTCCAGATCAATTTAGCGACGGGCCCTACAATGAGCAGTTCTTC.

The CDR3 protein is CASSLGMVVGQRNIQYF. CDR3 nucleotides: TGCGCCAGCAGCTTGGGTATGGTCGTGGGACAGAGGAACATTCAGTACTTC. This chain connects TRBV5-1 to TRBJ2-4, with 7 bases that match TRBD1. The CDR3 sequence is 17 residues long. Losses at the gene ends were 0 bases for V and 7 bases for J; bases not matched to a gene: 13. Germline-derived CDR1 and CDR2 are SGHRS and YFSETQ.